Listed here are 27 T cell receptor beta chains from one sample, sequenced in a study of blood T cell repertoires in COVID-19. Libraries were prepared by immunoSEQ multiplex PCR; TCRdb keeps only in-frame clonotypes and omits some of them. The table includes about 130,000 clones, about 89% detected once. Sequencing was done on a sample of peripheral blood. The receptor set was obtained from a man in his fifties with active or convalescent COVID-19.

The chain combines TRBV20-1 with TRBJ2-2; the D gene is possibly TRBD2 (6 bases). V dropped 3 bases and J dropped 3 bases, with 14 bases sitting between them. CDR1 is DFQATT and CDR2 is SNEGSKA in the germline V gene (reference sequence). The length of the CDR3 is 15 residues. The chain's CDR3 is CSASLTGEDTGELFF. The CDR3 nucleotides read TGCAGTGCTAGTCTTACCGGGGAGGACACCGGGGAGCTGTTTTTT.

J is TRBJ2-3 and V is TRBV7-6; 14 bases map to TRBD2. This CDR3 contains 19 residues. After removal of 5 bases from V and 1 base from J, the junction contained 11 bases not matched to a gene. Looked up from germline, CDR1 is SGHVS and CDR2 is FNYEAQ. This CDR3 reads CASSLWTSGGPGRTDTQYF. DNA of the CDR3: TGTGCCAGCAGCCTCTGGACTAGCGGGGGGCCGGGGCGCACAGATACGCAGTATTTT.

The chain is built from TRBV6-1 and TRBJ1-2; maybe TRBD1 (6 bases). This CDR3 region has 16 residues. The V gene lost 0 bases and the J gene lost 3 bases, with 14 bases spanning the gap. Per the germline V gene, CDR1 is MNHNS and CDR2 is SASEGT. CDR3 protein: CASSEAGAGQHYGYTF. The DNA for the CDR3 is TGTGCCAGCAGTGAAGCGGGGGCAGGACAGCACTATGGCTACACCTTC.

J is TRBJ1-1 and V is TRBV18; 7 bases fit TRBD1. CDR1 is KGHSH and CDR2 is LQKENI in the germline V gene. With 3 bases clipped from V and 1 base from J, the junction kept 2 bases outside the gene matches. CDR3 length equals 14 residues. The CDR3 loop is CASSPNRGNTEAFF. CDR3 nucleotide sequence: TGTGCCAGCTCACCCAACAGGGGGAACACTGAAGCTTTCTTT.

The rearrangement links TRBV7-2 to TRBJ2-1; 11 nucleotides agree with TRBD2. The ends lost 5 bases at V and 11 bases at J; junction bases unmatched: 11. The CDR3 length is 15 residues. Germline V gene data show CDR1 as SGHTA and CDR2 as FQGNSA. DNA of the CDR3: TGTGCCAGCAGCGTCTTCGGGACTAGCGGTGCCCAGCAGTTCTTC. Translating it yields CASSVFGTSGAQQFF.

This clone is a singleton in its sample. The J gene is TRBJ2-1, the V gene TRBV27; D call uncertain. The CDR3 consists of 13 residues. V dropped 6 bases and J dropped 4 bases, with 10 bases sitting between them. Germline CDR1 MNHEY, CDR2 SMNVEV (reference sequence). The CDR3 loop reads CASRPDGYNEQFF. The CDR3, as DNA: TGTGCCAGCAGACCAGACGGGTACAATGAGCAGTTCTTC.

The CDR3 here is CASSPGGETQYF. The CDR3 coding sequence is TGTGCCAGCTCACCAGGCGGGGAGACCCAGTACTTC. The chain uses TRBV18 and TRBJ2-5, with D possibly TRBD2 on 5 matching bases. The V end lost 2 bases, the J end lost 5 bases, and 6 bases lay between the germline ends. CDR1 is KGHSH, CDR2 LQKENI, per germline. This CDR3 is 12 amino acids long.

This rearrangement joins TRBV5-1 to TRBJ2-2, with D perhaps matching TRBD2 (6 bases). The CDR3 totals 16 residues. CDR1 is SGHRS, CDR2 YFSETQ, per germline. V lost 1 base and J 4 bases, leaving 14 bases between the germline ends. CDR3 residues: CASSLSGGISTGELFF. In DNA, the CDR3 is TGCGCCAGCAGCTTGTCTGGCGGGATCTCCACCGGGGAGCTGTTTTTT. The whole variable domain, remainder taken from reference TRBV5-1 and TRBJ2-2, is KAGVTQTPRYLIKTRGQQVTLSCSPISGHRSVSWYQQTPGQGLQFLFEYFSETQRNKGNFPGRFSGRQFSNSRSEMNVSTLELGDSALYLCASSLSGGISTGELFFGEGSRLTVL.

CDR3 amino acids: CASRPPGGYYTF. The CDR3 region has the DNA TGTGCCAGTCGGCCCCCGGGAGGCTACTACACCTTC. The chain has TRBV19 and TRBJ1-2, with D unclear. V gave up 8 bases and J gave up 10 bases, with 17 bases separating them. CDR3 size: 12 residues. Germline V CDR1 and CDR2: LNHDA, SQIVND (reference sequence). Combining the CDR3 with reference TRBV19 and TRBJ1-2 gives the whole variable domain DGGITQSPKYLFRKEGQNVTLSCEQNLNHDAMYWYRQDPGQGLRLIYYSQIVNDFQKGDIAEGYSVSREKKESFPLTVTSAQKNPTAFYLCASRPPGGYYTFGSGTRLTVV.

The V and J genes are TRBV6-1 and TRBJ1-4, with D perhaps matching TRBD1 (6 bases). Trimming pared 0 bases from V and 6 bases from J, leaving 17 bases between. Germline values: CDR1 MNHNS, CDR2 SASEGT. The CDR3 has 17 amino acids. This CDR3 reads CASSEAAGDVTYEKLFF. The CDR3 DNA reads TGTGCCAGCAGTGAAGCTGCAGGGGATGTTACATATGAAAAACTGTTTTTT.

The V gene is TRBV27, the J gene TRBJ1-3, with 11 bases aligning to TRBD1. The germline V gene has CDR1 MNHEY and CDR2 SMNVEV (reference sequence). The ends lost 3 bases at V and 1 base at J; junction bases unmatched: 5. The CDR3 contains 17 residues. CDR3 in DNA: TGTGCCAGCAGTTTTACCGGGACAGGGGGTTCTGGAAACACCATATATTTT. As protein: CASSFTGTGGSGNTIYF.

The chain combines TRBV24-1 with TRBJ2-1, with 11 bases identical to TRBD2. The junction had 14 bases not matched to a gene; V was cut back by 3 bases and J by 5 bases. CDR3 length: 19 residues. Germline assignment: CDR1 KGHDR and CDR2 SFDVKD. The CDR3 DNA sequence: TGTGCCACCAGTGATCCCCGGCAGATTAGCGGGAGGGGTAACAATGAGCAGTTCTTC. Its protein product is CATSDPRQISGRGNNEQFF.

V is TRBV18 and J is TRBJ2-3; TRBD2 matches 7 bases. The J segment lost 0 bases and the V segment lost 1 base, leaving 4 bases of the junction unmatched. The CDR3 extends over 16 amino acids. From germline, CDR1 is KGHSH and CDR2 LQKENI. CDR3: CASSPRLAESTDTQYF. The CDR3 DNA follows: TGTGCCAGCTCACCACGCCTAGCGGAGAGCACAGATACGCAGTATTTT.

In its sample, this clone was seen once. This chain uses TRBV27 with TRBJ1-1; 8 bases are shared with TRBD1. V lost 5 bases to trimming and J lost 5 bases; unmatched junction nucleotides: 7. The CDR3 contains 14 residues. The germline V gene encodes CDR1 MNHEY and CDR2 SMNVEV (reference sequence). CDR3 sequence reads: CASSIRGLWTEAFF. As DNA, the CDR3 is TGTGCCAGCAGTATCAGGGGGCTTTGGACTGAAGCTTTCTTT.

For the CDR3, the DNA is TGTGCCAGCAGCGGCCATACGTCGGCTAGCTCCTACAATGAGCAGTTCTTC. Its translation is CASSGHTSASSYNEQFF. This sequence joins TRBV5-4 and TRBJ2-1; D call uncertain. The germline V gene has CDR1 SGHNT and CDR2 YYREEE (reference sequence). This CDR3 spans 17 amino acids. V was clipped by 4 bases and J by 0 bases, with 17 bases between them.

This chain uses TRBV5-4 with TRBJ1-4, with TRBD1 as a possible D gene (5 bases). Germline CDR1 reads SGHNT; CDR2 reads YYREEE (reference sequence). V was cut by 1 base and J by 4 bases, with 5 bases left in between. This CDR3 spans 13 amino acids. The DNA for the CDR3 is TGTGCCAGCAGCTTGCAGGGTAATGAAAAACTGTTTTTT. It translates to CASSLQGNEKLFF.

This chain uses TRBV5-1 with TRBJ1-6; 9 bases match TRBD1. Germline V gives CDR1 SGHRS, CDR2 YFSETQ. Unmatched junction bases numbered 8, after V lost 4 bases and J lost 9 bases. This CDR3 has 15 amino acids. CDR3 region: CASSQQGAAGSPLHF. As DNA, the CDR3 is TGCGCCAGCAGCCAACAGGGGGCTGCAGGTTCACCCCTCCACTTT.

V is TRBV18 and J is TRBJ1-5, with 9 positions matching TRBD1. The CDR3 contains 13 residues. The V gene's germline CDR1 is KGHSH and CDR2 LQKENI. V was clipped by 11 bases and J by 6 bases; unmatched bases: 8. DNA for the CDR3: TGTGCCGGAGGACAGGGGTCGTCTCAGCCCCAGCATTTT. It yields the protein CAGGQGSSQPQHF.

This clone was counted a single time. This chain connects TRBV19 to TRBJ1-6, with TRBD1 as a possible D gene (5 bases). CDR1 LNHDA and CDR2 SQIVND come from the germline V gene (reference sequence). Deletions cut 2 bases from V and 7 bases from J, with 12 bases between. CDR3 length equals 15 residues. The CDR3 is CASSISEGTNSPLHF. The CDR3 DNA sequence: TGTGCCAGTAGTATATCGGAGGGGACCAATTCACCCCTCCACTTT.

V gene TRBV9 combines with J gene TRBJ1-1; perhaps TRBD1 as D (5 bases). Deletions cut 4 bases from V and 2 bases from J, with 12 bases between. This CDR3 has 14 amino acids. Germline V lookup: CDR1 SGDLS, CDR2 YYNGEE. The CDR3 protein is CASSPRQINTEAFF. CDR3 nucleotides: TGTGCCAGCAGCCCCCGACAGATAAACACTGAAGCTTTCTTT. The variable domain in full, with the rest retrieved from reference TRBV9 and TRBJ1-1, is DSGVTQTPKHLITATGQRVTLRCSPRSGDLSVYWYQQSLDQGLQFLIQYYNGEERAKGNILERFSAQQFPDLHSELNLSSLELGDSALYFCASSPRQINTEAFFGQGTRLTVV.

This chain's CDR3 is CASSLDSGRALDTQYF. In nucleotides, the CDR3 is TGTGCCAGCAGCTTGGATAGCGGGAGGGCCTTGGATACGCAGTATTTT. The V call is TRBV5-4, the J call TRBJ2-3; 11 positions agree with TRBD2. The germline V gene has CDR1 SGHNT and CDR2 YYREEE (reference sequence). Germline trimming cut 0 bases from V and 6 bases from J; bases unmatched to any gene: 6. CDR3 length: 16 residues.

This rearrangement joins TRBV10-2 to TRBJ1-5; 8 positions agree with TRBD1. The CDR3 spans 14 residues. Germline V CDR1 and CDR2: WSHSY, SAAADI. J lost 7 bases, V lost 4 bases, and 6 bases had no gene match. The chain's CDR3 is CASSGQGSSQPQHF. For the CDR3, the DNA is TGCGCCAGCAGTGGACAGGGGTCTTCGCAGCCCCAGCATTTT.

This chain uses TRBV6-1 with TRBJ1-1, with a weak D call TRBD1 (6 bases). The CDR3 runs to 14 residues. Germline CDR1 reads MNHNS; CDR2 reads SASEGT. Trimming removed 2 bases at V and 5 bases at J, with 12 bases between. CDR3 DNA: TGTGCCAGCAGTGAATTACAGGGTTCGACTGAAGCTTTCTTT. Protein sequence: CASSELQGSTEAFF.

The chain uses TRBV29-1 and TRBJ2-7; D possibly corresponds to TRBD2 (5 bases). V was cut by 3 bases and J by 6 bases, with 15 bases left in between. The germline CDR1 and CDR2 sequences are SQVTM and ANQGSEA. The CDR3 has 13 amino acids. The CDR3 spells CSVDRDAGGEQYF. CDR3 nucleotide sequence: TGCAGCGTTGACCGAGATGCGGGCGGCGAGCAGTACTTC.

Of note for this clone: An end of the junction does not agree with germline; a read error may underlie this. The gene calls are TRBV5-6 and TRBJ1-1, with 8 nucleotides matching TRBD1. The germline gives CDR1 SGHDT, CDR2 YYEEEE. There are 13 residues in the CDR3. CDR3 sequence (DNA): TGTGCCAGCAGCTCAGGACAGGGCCTCATGACTATCTTT. Protein: CASSSGQGLMTIF. Complete variable domain (other parts from reference TRBV5-6 and TRBJ1-1): DAGVTQSPTHLIKTRGQQVTLRCSPKSGHDTVSWYQQALGQGPQFIFQYYEEEERQRGNFPDRFSGHQFPNYSSELNVNALLLGDSALYLCASSSGQGLMTIFGQGTRLTVV.

This chain joins TRBV10-2 and TRBJ2-2; D call uncertain. V lost 5 bases and J lost 0, with 13 bases in between. The CDR3 is 16 residues long. The V gene's germline CDR1 is WSHSY and CDR2 SAAADI. The CDR3 here is CASSISMGPNTGELFF. CDR3 bases: TGCGCCAGCAGTATTTCGATGGGCCCGAACACCGGGGAGCTGTTTTTT.

The chain links TRBV5-5 to TRBJ1-1; 7 nucleotides match TRBD1. CDR3 length: 14 amino acids. Germline V lookup: CDR1 SGHKS, CDR2 YYEKEE (reference sequence). With 4 bases clipped from V and 5 bases from J, the junction kept 8 bases outside the gene matches. CDR3 in DNA: TGTGCCAGCAGCCTTAGACAGGGTTGGACTGAAGCTTTCTTT. Protein product: CASSLRQGWTEAFF.